This T cell receptor (beta chain) emerged from a study of cytomegalovirus exposure and HLA in healthy donors (dated by TCRdb to about 2017). Looking at the study overall: An earlier analysis of more than 550 of the donors reported approximately 300 Gb of sequence data and some 110 million unique TCR beta sequences obtained from about 179 million T cells. Around 330 gigabases of sequencing data and around 90 million unique TCR sequences made up an early release that covered fewer than 650 HLA-typed donors. Of the 300 to 450 genotyped donors, 75% to 85% were placed in the genetic ancestry cluster associated with self-reported Caucasian donors. The aim of the study was to test whether cataloging public T cell receptors could identify signatures of past pathogen exposure. The study used immunosequencing to profile the T cell repertoires of more than 650 subjects and linked those repertoires to cytomegalovirus serostatus. Besides the first cohort of about 730 subjects, a separate validation cohort made up of roughly 120 different subjects was used. High-throughput TCR immunosequencing, statistical association of individual TCRs with disease status, and machine learning were combined to predict cytomegalovirus infection status. A later analysis re-examined previously published TCR beta repertoires from about 670 donors and added high-resolution HLA genotyping to investigate patterns of TCR occurrence. In the later analysis, no new phenotypic data were used to find candidate immune exposures; instead, reliance was placed on TCR beta sequences and their occurrence across donors. In an earlier analysis of 500 to 650 of the donors, high-throughput TCR beta sequencing was used to judge whether each TCR beta V gene segment behaved as functional or pseudogenic. Donor age, sex, ethnicity and CMV serostatus were collected together with the repertoire data. In a later genetic analysis, genome-wide SNP genotypes for about 55% of the 666 donors were used, and that subset was treated as a discovery cohort. All discovery cohort repertoires had been generated using a single sequencing platform. HLA typing included class I and class II loci at four-digit resolution. The number of donors typed differed by locus, with 629-630 for A, B, C, DRB1 and DQB1, around 500 for DQA1, 600 to 610 for DPA1, and around 450 for DPB1. Roughly 5 DR-DQ haplotypes were handled as single units for association and clustering because linkage in the cohort was strong. On average, about 240,000 unique TCR beta nucleotide sequences were sequenced per donor among roughly 430 genotyped donors of the cohort, with approximately 18% of those sequences being non-productive. Study-level results and caveats: According to a later analysis, TCR association rates differed among HLA loci, with DRB1 alleles showing the most associated TCRs and HLA-C alleles showing the fewest. In an earlier analysis of under 600 of the donors, most TCR beta V segments were observed in productive rearrangements about 90% or about 30% of the time, broadly matching IMGT annotations. Compared with the approximately 600-donor mean, donors in an Asian-associated ancestry cluster had fewer N-insertions in productive TCRs, according to a later genetic analysis. In a later analysis, HLA-associated TCR beta chains were found to be more clonally expanded and to have lower generation probabilities than equally common non-associated chains. The presence/absence analyses assumed that sequencing depth was roughly uniform across donors, and that assumption may not be true. Cytomegalovirus status was reported to be diagnosed by the classifier with high specificity and sensitivity in both the original and validation cohorts. A cluster of highly shared sequence variants was judged likely to represent a technical artifact of the sequencing pipeline. The cohort was sequenced for TCR beta chains only, and without alpha or paired-chain data the features that could be detected were limited. Because the 87-base-pair reads could not distinguish some IMGT-functional V segments, including TRBV6-2 and TRBV6-3, those segments were excluded. When HLA alleles, especially DR and DQ, strongly co-occurred, attributing TCR associations to individual alleles was difficult. The only immune exposure information available for the cohort was CMV serostatus. In a later analysis, several top co-occurrence clusters were reported to appear linked to parvovirus B19, influenza, CMV and Epstein-Barr virus. Because HLA typing was unavailable for some donors at each locus, only the typed subset was used in association tests. A total of 164 TCR beta chains were listed by the study as associated with cytomegalovirus. Over 15 rarely observed V segments, including chromosome 9 orphons, were excluded from the earlier analysis of about 610 of the donors because counts were too low. In a later analysis, 16,951 TCR beta sequences were associated with specific HLA alleles at a false discovery rate of 0.05. A further reported finding was that TCR beta sequences accurately predicted the HLA-A and HLA-B alleles for most subjects in the first cohort. According to a later analysis, most CMV-associated TCR beta chains appeared to be HLA-restricted, and the HLA associations seemed to be driven largely by CMV exposure. While some public TCRs were present in many individuals, most TCR sequences turned up only very rarely across donors. A few of the identified cytomegalovirus-associated TCR beta chains were confirmed in vitro to be specific for cytomegalovirus antigens. Correlated functional status among segregating V segments might reflect linkage disequilibrium, but an unknown experimental factor could not be ruled out. In a later genetic analysis, a missense DCLRE1C variant was associated with V-gene and J-gene trimming of TCR beta chains, and the association was replicated in an independent cohort. It was suggested by the authors that the approach could potentially be generalized to other disease states and immunological phenotypes.

The V end loses 1 base and the J end loses 12 bases, and a stretch of 16 bases separates them. The CDR3 spans 13 residues, from the cysteine through the phenylalanine. Only CDR3 DNA remains: 39 bases, in frame from the first base. The germline V gene yields SGHTA for CDR1 and FQGNSA for CDR2. A remark on this clone: Its antigen is still unknown. Base quality data are lacking; no much larger clone is found one base away.

In total, more than 500 healthy bone marrow donors made up the cohort. At the time of sampling, all cohort members were nominally healthy, though unrecorded immune exposures were likely present. The donor was CMV seronegative and was included in the group of 352 seronegative cohort members. Each donor provided a peripheral blood sample, and peripheral blood mononuclear cells were used for TCR beta sequencing. Genomic DNA extraction from the blood cell samples was performed with the Qiagen DNeasy Blood Extraction Kit. Library creation used the immunoSEQ multiplex PCR assay. A mixture of 60 forward primers for TCR Vbeta segments and 13 reverse primers for TCR Jbeta segments was used in the multiplex PCR. Amplification of the CDR3 region of rearranged TCR beta genes was performed with a multiplex PCR assay on genomic DNA. Amplified TCR beta libraries were sequenced as 87-base-pair reads on the Illumina HiSeq System. The published analysis was carried out like this. Across the 640 or so repertoires, a later analysis counted some 80 million unique TCR beta chains, approximately 10 million of which were shared by at least two donors. A nearest-neighbor algorithm error-corrected the raw reads and collapsed the reads into unique sequences, merging closely related sequences to remove PCR and sequencing errors. Alignment of CDR3 sequences to IMGT reference sequences was used to assign V, D and J gene segments. Each retained sequence needed at least a six-nucleotide match to both a V gene segment and a J gene segment. A rearrangement counted as productive if the CDR3 had no stop codons and remained in frame with V and J, and every other rearrangement counted as non-productive. Following IMGT convention, CDR3 was defined as the stretch from the second conserved V-encoded cysteine to the conserved J-encoded phenylalanine. In an earlier analysis of around 640 of the donors, sequences lacking an unambiguous match to a single V gene segment were excluded. An earlier analysis of fewer than 750 of the donors called V segments functional above 56.7% productive rearrangements and segregating when the between-donor standard deviation exceeded 5%. A statistical classification framework was built to diagnose cytomegalovirus status from the catalog of TCR beta chain sequences. A later analysis assigned V and J genes by comparing TCR nucleotide sequences with IMGT/GENE-DB human TR gene sequences. A later analysis assigned CDR3 sequences and most-parsimonious VDJ recombination scenarios with the TCRdist pipeline. In a later analysis, each TCR beta chain was defined by its CDR3 amino acid sequence together with its V-gene family, and reads without a unique V-gene family were excluded. As a way to deal with suspected cross-contamination and a sequencing artifact, a later analysis dropped over 550 nucleotide sequences that were highly shared and had low generation probability. For each public chain, a later analysis derived a clonal expansion index from normalized ranks of inferred template counts within each repertoire. A later analysis computed generation probabilities with a VDJ recombination model fitted to out-of-frame rearrangements, and checked the results against IGoR. A later analysis scored TCR-TCR, TCR-HLA and TCR-CMV co-occurrence with hypergeometric tests, applying a repertoire-size bias correction to TCR pairs. In a later analysis, false discovery rates were estimated by permuting HLA or CMV assignments 20 times. In a later analysis, co-occurring TCRs were grouped with DBSCAN, and TCRdist sequence similarity was added when clustering was performed within HLA-allele-positive subsets. Repertoires with fewer than 30,000 or more than 120,000 public chains were left out of co-occurrence clustering, as were a handful of repertoires with anomalous nucleotide sharing. What TCRdb holds here is the immuneACCESS table cut down to in-frame rearrangements. Part of the clones is not present; checked against another copy, under half of the missing clones reflect an unresolved V gene, and the others are unexplained. The V and J calls and clone size are taken from that table; D and trimming were inferred from the DNA. This sample gives about 150,000 clones in total; 65% to 75% of them show up just once. 2% to 2.5% of the sample is in the top ten clones.

The chain couples TRBV7-2 to TRBJ2-7, with TRBD1 tentatively as D gene (5 bases match). Specimen: PBMCs. The clonotype comes from a man younger than 40 in good health and CMV-seronegative. The DNA is TGTGCCAGCAGCTTAGGGAGCGCCAGGGCCTGGTACTTC. It translates to CASSLGSARAWYF.